The source of this TCR beta chain is a study of T cell responses to AZD1222 COVID-19 vaccine. Across the whole study: Second doses were pooled across both intervals (about 4 or about 12 weeks).

The V and J ends lost 3 bases and 3 bases, in that order; junction bases with no gene match: 1. Germline CDR1 is LNHNV and CDR2 is YYDKDF (reference sequence). The CDR3 is 13 amino acids. Using immunoSEQ multiplex PCR, the repertoire was profiled, and TCRdb retains in-frame clones only, with some absent. The sample lists approximately 100,000 clones, around nine tenths occurring once. The sample holds one count of this clone. Sequenced here: peripheral blood, sampled on day 0 of AZD1222 vaccination. The genes are TRBV15 and TRBJ1-2, with 7 bases identical to TRBD1. The sequence came from an adult in good health. The chain's CDR3 is CATSRGTDYGYTF. DNA of the CDR3: TGTGCCACCAGCAGGGGGACAGACTATGGCTACACCTTC.